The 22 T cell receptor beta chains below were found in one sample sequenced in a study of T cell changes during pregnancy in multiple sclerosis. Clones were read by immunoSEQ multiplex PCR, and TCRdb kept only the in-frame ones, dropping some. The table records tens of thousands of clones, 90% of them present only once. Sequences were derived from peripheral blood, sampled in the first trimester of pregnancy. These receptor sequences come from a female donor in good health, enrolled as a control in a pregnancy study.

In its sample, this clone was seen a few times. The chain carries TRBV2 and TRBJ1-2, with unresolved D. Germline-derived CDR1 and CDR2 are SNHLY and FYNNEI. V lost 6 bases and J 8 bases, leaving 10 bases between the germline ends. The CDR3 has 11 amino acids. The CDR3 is CASRGATGYTF. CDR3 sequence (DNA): TGTGCCAGCAGGGGAGCTACCGGCTACACCTTC.

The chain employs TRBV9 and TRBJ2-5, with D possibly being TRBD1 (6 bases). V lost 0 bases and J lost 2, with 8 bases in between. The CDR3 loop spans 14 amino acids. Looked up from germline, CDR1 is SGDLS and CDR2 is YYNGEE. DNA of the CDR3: TGTGCCAGCAGCGTAGCACAGGGTCAAGAGACCCAGTACTTC. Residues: CASSVAQGQETQYF.

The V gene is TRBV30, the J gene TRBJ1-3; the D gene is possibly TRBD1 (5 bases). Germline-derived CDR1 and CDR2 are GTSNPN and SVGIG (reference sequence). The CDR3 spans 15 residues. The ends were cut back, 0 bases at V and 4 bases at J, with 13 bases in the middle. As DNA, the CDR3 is TGTGCCTGGAGTGTCCGGGGGATGTGGGGAAACACCATATATTTT. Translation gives CAWSVRGMWGNTIYF.

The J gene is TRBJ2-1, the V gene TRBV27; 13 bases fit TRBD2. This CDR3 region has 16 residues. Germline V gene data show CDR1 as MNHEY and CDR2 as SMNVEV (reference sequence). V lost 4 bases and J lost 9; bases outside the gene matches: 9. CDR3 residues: CASSSVGLAGSGEQFF. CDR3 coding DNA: TGTGCCAGCAGTTCCGTGGGACTAGCGGGGTCGGGTGAGCAGTTCTTC.

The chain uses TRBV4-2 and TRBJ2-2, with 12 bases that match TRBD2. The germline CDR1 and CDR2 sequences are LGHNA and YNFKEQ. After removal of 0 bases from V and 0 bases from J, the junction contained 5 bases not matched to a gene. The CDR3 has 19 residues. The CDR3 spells CASSQDLASGGANTGELFF. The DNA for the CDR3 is TGTGCCAGCAGCCAAGATTTAGCTAGCGGGGGGGCGAACACCGGGGAGCTGTTTTTT.

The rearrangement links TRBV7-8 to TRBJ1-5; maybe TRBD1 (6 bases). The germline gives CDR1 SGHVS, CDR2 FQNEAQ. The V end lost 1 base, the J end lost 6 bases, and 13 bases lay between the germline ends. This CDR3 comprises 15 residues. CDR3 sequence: CASSLEGGVVQPQHF. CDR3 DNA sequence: TGTGCCAGCAGCTTAGAAGGGGGGGTGGTTCAGCCCCAGCATTTT.

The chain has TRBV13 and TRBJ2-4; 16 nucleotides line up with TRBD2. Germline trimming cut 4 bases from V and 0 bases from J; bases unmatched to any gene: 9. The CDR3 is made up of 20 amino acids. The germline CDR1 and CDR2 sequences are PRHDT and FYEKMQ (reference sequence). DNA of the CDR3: TGTGCCAGCAGCTCGGCCGGGACTAGCGGGAGGGTCCTAGCCAAAAACATTCAGTACTTC. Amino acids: CASSSAGTSGRVLAKNIQYF.

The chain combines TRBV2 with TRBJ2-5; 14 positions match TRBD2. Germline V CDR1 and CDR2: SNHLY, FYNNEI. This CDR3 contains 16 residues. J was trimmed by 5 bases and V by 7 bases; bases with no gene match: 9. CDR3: CASTLGLAGGGETQYF. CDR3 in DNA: TGTGCCAGCACCCTTGGACTAGCGGGGGGAGGGGAGACCCAGTACTTC. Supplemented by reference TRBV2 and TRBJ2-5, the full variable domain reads EPEVTQTPSHQVTQMGQEVILRCVPISNHLYFYWYRQILGQKVEFLVSFYNNEISEKSEIFDDQFSVERPDGSNFTLKIRSTKLEDSAMYFCASTLGLAGGGETQYFGPGTRLLVL.

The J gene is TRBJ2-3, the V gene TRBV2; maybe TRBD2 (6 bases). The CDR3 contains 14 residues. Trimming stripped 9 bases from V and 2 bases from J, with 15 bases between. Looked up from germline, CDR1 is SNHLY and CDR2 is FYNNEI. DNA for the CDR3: TGTGCCAGGAGGGTTCCTAGCGTCACAGATACGCAGTATTTT. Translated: CARRVPSVTDTQYF.

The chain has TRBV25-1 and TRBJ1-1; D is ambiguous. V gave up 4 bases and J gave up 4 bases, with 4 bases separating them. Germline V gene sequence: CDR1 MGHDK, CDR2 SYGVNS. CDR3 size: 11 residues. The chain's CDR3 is CASSAGTEAFF. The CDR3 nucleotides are TGTGCCAGCAGTGCGGGCACTGAAGCTTTCTTT.

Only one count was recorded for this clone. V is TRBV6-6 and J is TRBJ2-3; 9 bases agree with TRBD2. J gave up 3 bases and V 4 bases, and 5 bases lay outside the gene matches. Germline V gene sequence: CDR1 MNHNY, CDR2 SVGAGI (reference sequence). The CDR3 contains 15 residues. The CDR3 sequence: CASSSAGGGTDTQYF. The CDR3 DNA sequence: TGTGCCAGCAGTTCAGCGGGAGGTGGAACAGATACGCAGTATTTT.

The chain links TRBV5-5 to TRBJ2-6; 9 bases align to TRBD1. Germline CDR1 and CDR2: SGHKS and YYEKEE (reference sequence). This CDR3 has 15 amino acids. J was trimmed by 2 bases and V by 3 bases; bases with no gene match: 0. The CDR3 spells CASSWDRAGANVLTF. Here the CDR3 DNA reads TGTGCCAGCAGCTGGGACAGGGCTGGGGCCAACGTCCTGACTTTC.

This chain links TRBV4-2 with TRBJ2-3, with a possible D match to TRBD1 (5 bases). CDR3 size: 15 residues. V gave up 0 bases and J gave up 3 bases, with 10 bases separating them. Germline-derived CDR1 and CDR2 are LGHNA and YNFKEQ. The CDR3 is CASSQEATATDTQYF. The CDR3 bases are TGTGCCAGCAGCCAAGAGGCGACAGCGACAGATACGCAGTATTTT.

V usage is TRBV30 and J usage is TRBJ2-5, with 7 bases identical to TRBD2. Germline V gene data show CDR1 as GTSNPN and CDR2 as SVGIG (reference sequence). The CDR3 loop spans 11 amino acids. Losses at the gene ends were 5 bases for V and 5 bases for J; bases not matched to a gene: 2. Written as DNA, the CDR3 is TGTGCCTGGGGGAGGGGTGAGACCCAGTACTTC. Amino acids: CAWGRGETQYF.

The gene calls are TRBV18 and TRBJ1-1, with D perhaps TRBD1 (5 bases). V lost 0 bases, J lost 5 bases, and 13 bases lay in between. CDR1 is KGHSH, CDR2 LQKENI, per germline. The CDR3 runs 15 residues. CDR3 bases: TGTGCCAGCTCACCACCAACAGGTTCTATTACTGAAGCTTTCTTT. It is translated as CASSPPTGSITEAFF.

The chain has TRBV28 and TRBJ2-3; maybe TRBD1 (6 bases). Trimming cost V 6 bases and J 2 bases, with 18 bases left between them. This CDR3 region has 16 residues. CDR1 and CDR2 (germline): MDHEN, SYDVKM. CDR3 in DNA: TGTGCCAGCAGCCTCCCCACAGGGAGTGTCACAGATACGCAGTATTTT. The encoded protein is CASSLPTGSVTDTQYF.

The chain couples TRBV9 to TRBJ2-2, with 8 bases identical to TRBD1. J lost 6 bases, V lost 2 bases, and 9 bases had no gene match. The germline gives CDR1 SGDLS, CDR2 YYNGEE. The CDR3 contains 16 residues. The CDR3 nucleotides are TGTGCCAGCAGCGTCAACAGGGGGTATATGGCCGGGGAGCTGTTTTTT. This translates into CASSVNRGYMAGELFF.

The CDR3 is CASSYSSGGVNNEQYF. CDR3 in DNA: TGTGCCAGCAGTTACTCTTCTGGGGGCGTCAATAACGAGCAGTACTTC. J is TRBJ2-7 and V is TRBV6-5, with a weak D call TRBD1 (6 bases). V gave up 0 bases and J gave up 5 bases, with 17 bases separating them. Germline V gives CDR1 MNHEY, CDR2 SVGAGI. The CDR3 loop spans 16 amino acids.

The CDR3 coding sequence is TGTGCCTGGAGTGTACGCGGGAGCGGTGAGCAGTTCTTC. Translated, it gives CAWSVRGSGEQFF. The chain recombines TRBV30 with TRBJ2-1; TRBD2 agrees at 7 bases. J lost 9 bases, V lost 0 bases, and 5 bases had no gene match. Germline CDR1 and CDR2: GTSNPN and SVGIG (reference sequence). The length of the CDR3 is 13 residues.

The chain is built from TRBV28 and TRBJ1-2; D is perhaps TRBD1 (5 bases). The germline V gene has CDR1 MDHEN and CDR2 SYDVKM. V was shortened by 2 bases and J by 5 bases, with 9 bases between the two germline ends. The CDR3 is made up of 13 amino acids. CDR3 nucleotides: TGTGCCAGCAGTTTAGGGGAGGGGTATGGCTACACCTTC. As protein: CASSLGEGYGYTF.

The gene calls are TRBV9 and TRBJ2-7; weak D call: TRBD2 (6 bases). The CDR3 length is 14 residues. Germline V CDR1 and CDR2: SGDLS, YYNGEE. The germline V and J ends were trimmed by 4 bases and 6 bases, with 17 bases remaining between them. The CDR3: CASSPRGRWGEQYF. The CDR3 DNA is TGTGCCAGCAGCCCTCGGGGGAGATGGGGCGAGCAGTACTTC.

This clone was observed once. CDR3 DNA sequence: TGTGCCAGCAGTGAGGGACAGGGAGGGAATGGCTACACCTTC. This sequence encodes CASSEGQGGNGYTF. J is TRBJ1-2 and V is TRBV25-1, with TRBD1 identical over 9 bases. CDR1 and CDR2 (germline): MGHDK, SYGVNS. The J segment lost 6 bases and the V segment lost 3 bases, leaving 5 bases of the junction unmatched. This CDR3 contains 14 residues.